In this sample, the clone carrying this TCR beta chain turned up once. The antigen is unknown. Germline values: CDR1 SEHNR, CDR2 FQNEAQ (reference sequence). V shed 5 bases, J shed 0 bases, and the junction held 4 bases outside the gene matches. The CDR3 covers 15 residues. This entry comes from a study of CD8 T cells in ankylosing spondylitis. Study-level points and caveats: Seemingly characteristic of ankylosing spondylitis blood was a TCR beta motif consisting of under ten highly homologous variants.

Libraries of TCR beta came from quantitative 5'-RACE with molecular barcodes. TCRdb re-derived calls from the 5' RACE reads in MiXCR, one entry per CDR3 protein. The data contain about 420,000 distinct CDR3 sequences, about 20% of them singletons. The sequenced sample was blood, either unsorted or a sorted T cell fraction (not recorded which). The TCR originated in a male donor with ankylosing spondylitis. The V gene is TRBV7-9, the J gene TRBJ1-3; 7 nucleotides agree with TRBD1. CDR3: CASSTRTGSGNTIYF. The CDR3 DNA reads TGTGCCAGCAGCACCCGGACAGGCTCTGGAAACACCATATATTTT.